A selection of T cell receptor beta chains follows, all from one sample in a study of T cell changes during pregnancy in multiple sclerosis. Data came from immunoSEQ multiplex PCR; TCRdb stores just in-frame clones and leaves some out. The sample includes 85,000 to 100,000 clones, under 95% of them seen just once. The sequencing used peripheral blood, collected before pregnancy. These receptors originate from a female donor with multiple sclerosis, enrolled in a pregnancy study. Both conserved end residues are part of each CDR3. D genes are given only for firm matches. The size field is filled for only some rows; it gives once, few, many or a size class.

. | TRBJ2-7 | TRBV19 | . | CASSTTSYEQYF | TGTGCCAGTAGTACGACATCCTACGAGCAGTACTTC
. | TRBJ1-1 | TRBV6-5 | . | CASSRDRTEAFF | TGTGCCAGCAGTCGCGACAGGACGGAAGCTTTCTTT
. | TRBJ1-1 | TRBV5-5 | . | CASSLTRATEAFF | TGTGCCAGCAGCCTTACGCGGGCTACGGAAGCTTTCTTT
. | TRBJ1-4 | TRBV2 | . | CASRTGINNEKLFF | TGTGCCAGCAGAACAGGGATAAATAATGAAAAACTGTTTTTT
. | TRBJ1-1 | TRBV19 | . | CASSMKPPEAFF | TGTGCCAGTAGTATGAAGCCCCCAGAAGCTTTCTTT
TRBD1 | TRBJ1-3 | TRBV6-5 | . | CASRGTGRGNTIYF | TGTGCCAGCAGAGGGACAGGGAGGGGAAACACCATATATTTT
. | TRBJ2-7 | TRBV4-2 | . | CASSQDRGFYEQYF | TGTGCCAGCAGCCAAGACAGGGGTTTTTACGAGCAGTACTTC
TRBD1 | TRBJ1-2 | TRBV30 | . | CAWSRRDRPFYGYTF | TGTGCCTGGAGTCGACGGGACAGGCCTTTCTATGGCTACACCTTC
. | TRBJ1-4 | TRBV18 | . | CASSPAGATNEKLFF | TGTGCCAGCTCACCTGCAGGGGCAACTAATGAAAAACTGTTTTTT
. | TRBJ1-1 | TRBV5-1 | . | CASSRTDTEAFF | TGCGCCAGCAGCCGGACAGACACTGAAGCTTTCTTT
. | TRBJ2-5 | TRBV30 | . | CAWSEGVETQYF | TGTGCCTGGAGTGAGGGGGTGGAGACCCAGTACTTC
TRBD1 | TRBJ1-2 | TRBV4-3 | . | CASSQTTGSYGYTF | TGCGCCAGCAGCCAAACGACAGGGAGCTATGGCTACACCTTC
. | TRBJ2-1 | TRBV19 | . | CASSIAGRTEQFF | TGTGCCAGTAGTATAGCTGGCCGCACAGAGCAGTTCTTC
. | TRBJ1-2 | TRBV18 | . | CASSPAGVYGYTF | TGTGCCAGCTCACCGGCAGGGGTCTATGGCTACACCTTC
TRBD2 | TRBJ2-5 | TRBV5-1 | . | CASSLAFGGGTQETQYF | TGCGCCAGCAGCTTGGCCTTCGGGGGGGGGACACAAGAGACCCAGTACTTC
. | TRBJ2-7 | TRBV30 | . | CAWTRSSYEQYF | TGTGCCTGGACAAGGAGCTCCTACGAGCAGTACTTC
TRBD1 | TRBJ2-6 | TRBV15 | . | CATSSPGTGGFSGANVLTF | TGTGCCACCAGCAGCCCCGGGACAGGGGGGTTCTCTGGGGCCAACGTCCTGACTTTC
. | TRBJ2-3 | TRBV7-3 | once | CASSRGGLSADTQYF | TGTGCCAGCAGCCGAGGGGGACTAAGCGCAGATACGCAGTATTTT
TRBD2 | TRBJ2-2 | TRBV27 | few | CASCVSGRANTGELFF | TGTGCCAGCTGCGTTAGCGGGCGAGCGAACACCGGGGAGCTGTTTTTT
. | TRBJ1-6 | TRBV5-1 | many | CASHTTGPNSPLHF | TGCGCCAGCCATACCACGGGTCCTAATTCACCCCTCCACTTT
. | TRBJ1-3 | TRBV2 | . | CASSEDRPYSGNTIYF | TGTGCCAGCAGTGAAGACAGGCCTTATTCTGGAAACACCATATATTTT
TRBD2 | TRBJ2-1 | TRBV4-3 | once | CASSQEPGSLAGGAYNEQFF | TGCGCCAGCAGCCAAGAGCCCGGTTCCCTAGCGGGGGGTGCCTACAATGAGCAGTTCTTC
. | TRBJ2-7 | TRBV4-1 | . | CASSQARGYEQYF | TGCGCCAGCAGCCAAGCTAGGGGGTACGAGCAGTACTTC
. | TRBJ1-5 | TRBV7-9 | . | CASSFPKGRGSNQPQHF | TGTGCCAGCAGCTTCCCCAAGGGGAGGGGTAGCAATCAGCCCCAGCATTTT
TRBD2 | TRBJ2-7 | TRBV6-6 | . | CASSSRTSGTSYEQYF | TGTGCCAGCAGTTCCCGGACTAGCGGAACCTCCTACGAGCAGTACTTC
TRBD1 | TRBJ2-7 | TRBV19 | . | CASSTLGQGDYEQYF | TGTGCCAGTAGTACCCTGGGGCAGGGGGACTACGAGCAGTACTTC
. | TRBJ2-1 | TRBV7-2 | . | CASSLSPLVEQFF | TGTGCCAGCAGCCTAAGCCCCTTAGTTGAGCAGTTCTTC
TRBD1 | TRBJ2-7 | TRBV7-9 | . | CASSLDRAHSEQYF | TGTGCCAGCAGCTTGGACAGGGCCCATTCCGAGCAGTACTTC
TRBD2 | TRBJ2-1 | TRBV2 | . | CASSGPLAGGHKTYNEQFF | TGTGCCAGCAGTGGGCCACTAGCGGGGGGCCACAAAACCTACAATGAGCAGTTCTTC
. | TRBJ2-1 | TRBV25-1 | . | CASSESGSYNEQFF | TGTGCCAGCAGTGAATCAGGGTCCTACAATGAGCAGTTCTTC
. | TRBJ2-3 | TRBV14 | . | CASSLRGGSTDTQYF | TGTGCCAGCAGCCTGCGTGGAGGGAGCACAGATACGCAGTATTTT
TRBD1 | TRBJ1-2 | TRBV6-5 | . | CASRDRLGYGYTF | TGTGCCAGCAGGGACAGGCTGGGCTATGGCTACACCTTC
TRBD2 | TRBJ2-1 | TRBV28 | . | CASSSSGVPYNEQFF | TGTGCCAGCAGTTCCAGCGGGGTCCCCTACAATGAGCAGTTCTTC
TRBD1 | TRBJ2-7 | TRBV2 | . | CASGQGYEQYF | TGTGCCAGCGGACAGGGCTACGAGCAGTACTTC
TRBD1 | TRBJ1-1 | TRBV4-1 | few | CASSRPGTGSTEAFF | TGCGCCAGCAGCCGTCCCGGGACAGGATCCACTGAAGCTTTCTTT
TRBD2 | TRBJ2-2 | TRBV9 | few | CASSGRGDWTGELFF | TGTGCCAGCAGCGGCCGGGGGGATTGGACCGGGGAGCTGTTTTTT
. | TRBJ1-1 | TRBV6-1 | . | CASLGKGQAFF | TGTGCCAGCCTTGGCAAGGGGCAGGCTTTCTTT
TRBD1 | TRBJ2-7 | TRBV13 | . | CASSPPDRGHREQYF | TGTGCCAGCAGCCCGCCGGACAGGGGGCACAGAGAGCAGTACTTC
. | TRBJ2-1 | TRBV5-1 | once | CASSLARDIDEQFF | TGCGCCAGCAGCTTGGCCAGGGACATCGATGAGCAGTTCTTC
. | TRBJ2-6 | TRBV28 | . | CASKNLQAGANVLTF | TGTGCCAGCAAAAATCTACAGGCTGGGGCCAACGTCCTGACTTTC
. | TRBJ2-1 | TRBV7-3 | once | CASSFGRARAHEQFF | TGTGCCAGCAGCTTCGGCAGAGCCAGGGCTCATGAGCAGTTCTTC
TRBD1 | TRBJ2-3 | TRBV9 | . | CASSRDSSSTDTQYF | TGTGCCAGCAGCCGGGACAGCTCTAGCACAGATACGCAGTATTTT
. | TRBJ1-5 | TRBV4-3 | . | CASSQEAYQPQHF | TGCGCCAGCAGCCAAGAAGCTTATCAGCCCCAGCATTTT
TRBD1 | TRBJ2-3 | TRBV7-3 | . | CASSLTAGGSSTDTQYF | TGTGCCAGCAGCTTAACCGCAGGGGGTTCTAGCACAGATACGCAGTATTTT
. | TRBJ2-1 | TRBV2 | . | CASSRLAYNEQFF | TGTGCCAGCAGTCGACTCGCCTACAATGAGCAGTTCTTC
. | TRBJ2-5 | TRBV6-5 | . | CASRAPQGLQETQYF | TGTGCCAGCAGGGCCCCCCAGGGCCTACAAGAGACCCAGTACTTC
TRBD1 | TRBJ1-5 | TRBV28 | . | CASSRDRVNQPQHF | TGTGCCAGTTCAAGGGACAGGGTAAATCAGCCCCAGCATTTT
. | TRBJ1-2 | TRBV14 | . | CASSRRKQPVYGYTF | TGTGCCAGCAGCCGGAGGAAACAGCCTGTGTATGGCTACACCTTC
TRBD2 | TRBJ2-1 | TRBV7-2 | . | CASSLASSGLAAGGQFF | TGTGCCAGCAGCTTAGCCTCCTCGGGACTAGCGGCCGGGGGGCAGTTCTTC
TRBD1 | TRBJ1-1 | TRBV5-1 | . | CASSLQRTGGTEAFF | TGCGCCAGCAGCCTACAACGGACAGGGGGGACTGAAGCTTTCTTT
. | TRBJ1-5 | TRBV18 | . | CASSPSEVPRGNQPQHF | TGTGCCAGCTCACCATCGGAGGTCCCAAGGGGCAATCAGCCCCAGCATTTT
TRBD2 | TRBJ2-3 | TRBV29-1 | . | CSVAGTSGTDTQYF | TGCAGCGTGGCCGGGACTAGCGGCACAGATACGCAGTATTTT
. | TRBJ1-4 | TRBV5-1 | few | CASSSRPSRGEKLFF | TGCGCCAGCAGCTCACGACCGAGCCGGGGTGAAAAACTGTTTTTT
. | TRBJ1-2 | TRBV4-2 | . | CASSQGGNVPYGYTF | TGTGCCAGCAGCCAAGGAGGAAACGTGCCCTATGGCTACACCTTC
. | TRBJ1-2 | TRBV2 | once | CASTTPGYGYTF | TGTGCCAGCACTACCCCCGGCTATGGCTACACCTTC
. | TRBJ1-2 | TRBV18 | . | CASSPAVRGANYGYTF | TGTGCCAGCTCACCAGCGGTAAGGGGCGCTAACTATGGCTACACCTTC
. | TRBJ2-5 | TRBV7-9 | . | CASSLGQGETQYF | TGTGCCAGCAGCTTAGGGCAGGGGGAGACCCAGTACTTC
TRBD2 | TRBJ2-2 | TRBV19 | . | CASRWDGGGASAGELFF | TGTGCCAGTAGATGGGATGGCGGGGGGGCCTCAGCCGGGGAGCTGTTTTTT